One sample yielded the 15 T cell receptor beta chains listed below, sequenced in a study of CD8+ T cells in alopecia areata. The authors extracted RNA and reverse transcribed it into cDNA as the sequencing template. Libraries were prepared by immunoSEQ multiplex PCR; TCRdb keeps only in-frame clonotypes and omits some of them. This table has about 110,000 clones, approximately 59% appearing once. Material for sequencing was CD8+ T cells sorted from blood. The receptors stem from a human donor in good health.

The chain combines TRBV29-1 with TRBJ2-1; 9 nucleotides align to TRBD1. The CDR3 length is 15 residues. Trimming at V came to 7 bases and at J to 1 base, leaving 8 bases not matched to a gene. Germline CDR1 is SQVTM and CDR2 is ANQGSEA. CDR3 coding DNA: TGCAGCGCTCTGACCGGGACAGGGTCCTACAATGAGCAGTTCTTC. Translation gives CSALTGTGSYNEQFF.

Only a few counts were recorded for this clone. The chain combines TRBV20-1 with TRBJ1-2; D is uncertain. This CDR3 contains 10 residues. The germline CDR1 and CDR2 sequences are DFQATT and SNEGSKA (reference sequence). The V and J ends lost 5 bases and 7 bases respectively, with 8 bases between them. The CDR3 sequence is CSAQRAGYTF. CDR3 bases: TGCAGTGCTCAGCGGGCTGGCTACACCTTC.

This sequence joins TRBV18 and TRBJ2-1, with D hard to call. CDR3 length: 12 residues. CDR1 is KGHSH and CDR2 is LQKENI in the germline V gene. V was shortened by 3 bases and J by 8 bases, with 8 bases between the two germline ends. Here the CDR3 reads CASSPWGHEQFF. The CDR3, as DNA: TGTGCCAGCTCACCCTGGGGTCATGAGCAGTTCTTC. Full variable domain (rest looked up from reference TRBV18 and TRBJ2-1): NAGVMQNPRHLVRRRGQEARLRCSPMKGHSHVYWYRQLPEEGLKFMVYLQKENIIDESGMPKERFSAEFPKEGPSILRIQQVVRGDSAAYFCASSPWGHEQFFGPGTRLTVL.

J is TRBJ1-1 and V is TRBV30; weak D call: TRBD1 (6 bases). V shed 0 bases and J shed 5 bases, with 10 bases lying between them. CDR1 and CDR2 from the germline V gene are GTSNPN and SVGIG (reference sequence). CDR3 size: 13 residues. The CDR3 reads CAWSVIRGTEAFF. The CDR3 DNA follows: TGTGCCTGGAGTGTAATAAGGGGGACTGAAGCTTTCTTT.

CDR3 protein: CASSVGDGWRNEKLFF. Written as DNA, the CDR3 is TGTGCCAGCAGCGTAGGAGACGGCTGGAGGAATGAAAAACTGTTTTTT. The chain recombines TRBV9 with TRBJ1-4; D ambiguous. V was clipped by 0 bases and J by 5 bases, with 14 bases between them. CDR1 SGDLS and CDR2 YYNGEE come from the germline V gene. The CDR3 consists of 16 residues.

The V and J genes are TRBV5-6 and TRBJ2-2; D may match TRBD1 or TRBD2 (6 bases each). V gave up 4 bases and J gave up 6 bases, with 13 bases separating them. The CDR3 extends over 14 amino acids. CDR1 is SGHDT, CDR2 YYEEEE, per germline. CDR3 DNA sequence: TGTGCCAGCAGCCCCCGGGGGCCTCCCGGGGAGCTGTTTTTT. Translation gives CASSPRGPPGELFF.

The gene calls are TRBV7-6 and TRBJ2-2, with D unclear. The length of the CDR3 is 14 residues. Trimming shortened V by 5 bases and J by 4 bases, and 11 bases separated the two germline ends. Germline lookup yields CDR1 SGHVS and CDR2 FNYEAQ. This CDR3 is CASSQGWGTGELFF. DNA of the CDR3: TGTGCCAGCAGCCAAGGGTGGGGCACCGGGGAGCTGTTTTTT. Variable domain in full (rest from reference TRBV7-6 and TRBJ2-2): GAGVSQSPRYKVTKRGQDVALRCDPISGHVSLYWYRQALGQGPEFLTYFNYEAQQDKSGLPNDRFSAERPEGSISTLTIQRTEQRDSAMYRCASSQGWGTGELFFGEGSRLTVL.

Only a few counts were recorded for this clone. V gene TRBV5-4 combines with J gene TRBJ2-7, with 9 bases fitting TRBD2. J gave up 6 bases and V 4 bases, and 5 bases lay outside the gene matches. The CDR3 extends over 13 amino acids. Germline V gene lookup returns CDR1 SGHNT and CDR2 YYREEE (reference sequence). The CDR3 sequence is CASSTGLAGEQYF. CDR3 nucleotide sequence: TGTGCCAGCAGCACGGGACTAGCTGGCGAGCAGTACTTC.

This clone showed up just a few times. The chain joins TRBV4-1 to TRBJ2-5; D unresolved. Germline CDR1 reads MGHRA; CDR2 reads YSYEKL. The CDR3 has 16 residues. V gave up 0 bases and J gave up 3 bases, with 14 bases separating them. The CDR3 reads CASSQDVAGPKETQYF. Here the CDR3 DNA reads TGCGCCAGCAGCCAAGATGTGGCAGGACCGAAAGAGACCCAGTACTTC.

There are a few counts of this clone. This chain joins TRBV7-2 and TRBJ2-3; D may match TRBD1 or TRBD2 (6 bases each). The V gene's germline CDR1 is SGHTA and CDR2 FQGNSA. V was shortened by 0 bases and J by 2 bases, with 12 bases between the two germline ends. There are 16 residues in the CDR3. The CDR3 bases are TGTGCCAGCAGCTTAGCGCCGGGGGCAATCACAGATACGCAGTATTTT. Translated, it gives CASSLAPGAITDTQYF.

The chain combines TRBV25-1 with TRBJ1-1, with 9 bases identical to TRBD1. The CDR3 totals 15 residues. V shed 1 base and J 2 bases; nucleotides not matched to a gene: 2. CDR1 and CDR2 (germline): MGHDK, SYGVNS. The CDR3 spells CASSELGQGNTEAFF. Written as DNA, the CDR3 is TGTGCCAGCAGTGAATTGGGACAGGGTAACACTGAAGCTTTCTTT.

The gene calls are TRBV5-6 and TRBJ1-5; 7 nucleotides agree with TRBD1. CDR1 is SGHDT, CDR2 YYEEEE, per germline. This CDR3 comprises 15 residues. V lost 3 bases and J lost 1; bases outside the gene matches: 4. CDR3 loop: CASSWGGQSNQPQHF. In DNA, the CDR3 is TGTGCCAGCAGCTGGGGGGGACAGAGCAATCAGCCCCAGCATTTT.

V and J are TRBV4-3 and TRBJ2-3; D tentatively fits TRBD1 or TRBD2 (6 bases each). This CDR3 contains 16 residues. The V and J ends lost 0 bases and 2 bases respectively, with 12 bases between them. The germline CDR1 and CDR2 sequences are LGHNA and YSLEER. The CDR3 nucleotides are TGCGCCAGCAGCCAAGATGACGGGGGCTACACAGATACGCAGTATTTT. It translates to CASSQDDGGYTDTQYF.

A single count supports this clone. The chain is built from TRBV4-3 and TRBJ1-2; 12 bases align to TRBD1. The ends lost 4 bases at V and 8 bases at J; junction bases unmatched: 11. This CDR3 spans 16 amino acids. The germline V gene encodes CDR1 LGHNA and CDR2 YSLEER. CDR3 bases: TGCGCCAGCAGCCGCTTTGACGGGACAGGGGGCAGAGGCTACACCTTC. Amino acid sequence: CASSRFDGTGGRGYTF.

This clone is judged large (0.1 to 1%). The V call is TRBV11-2, the J call TRBJ2-2; D is undetermined. Trimming took off 1 base at V and 7 bases at J, with 7 bases between the two ends. The CDR3 is made up of 13 amino acids. Germline V gives CDR1 SGHAT, CDR2 FQNNGV. The CDR3 region is CASSLVLNGELFF. In nucleotides, the CDR3 is TGTGCCAGCAGCTTAGTTTTGAACGGGGAGCTGTTTTTT.